This T cell receptor beta chain emerged from a study of T cell repertoires in cytomegalovirus infection. Study summary: Matching HLA type and CMV infection were both indicated by public TCR beta signatures. Findings and caveats of the study: There were HLA-C-restricted CMV-specific TCR beta clonotypes dominating the ex vivo response. Summed public TCR beta family frequency identified CMV carriers bearing the relevant HLA.

Comment on this clonotype: Its specificity is not known.

MiXCR, run by TCRdb on the reads, gives a single entry per CDR3 protein. The sample yields tens of thousands of distinct CDR3 sequences, about 4.2% seen once. The CDR3 length is 16 residues. Germline CDR1 MNHEY, CDR2 SMNVEV (reference sequence). J gave up 3 bases and V 1 base, and 5 bases lay outside the gene matches. This receptor was taken from a human donor in good health (CMV status not recorded). Some clones in this sample may be carry-over from other donors' samples. The sample consisted of PBMCs. The chain joins TRBV27 to TRBJ2-3; 9 bases match TRBD2. The CDR3 sequence is CASSLWLAGRTDTQYF. As DNA, the CDR3 is TGTGCCAGCAGTTTATGGCTAGCGGGAAGGACAGATACGCAGTATTTT.